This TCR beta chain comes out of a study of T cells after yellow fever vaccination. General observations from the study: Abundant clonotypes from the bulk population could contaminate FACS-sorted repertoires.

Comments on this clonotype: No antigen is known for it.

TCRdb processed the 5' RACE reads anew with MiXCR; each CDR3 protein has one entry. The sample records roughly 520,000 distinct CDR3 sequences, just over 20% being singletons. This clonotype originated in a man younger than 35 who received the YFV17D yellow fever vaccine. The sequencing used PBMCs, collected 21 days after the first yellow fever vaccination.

The CDR3 DNA sequence: TGTGCCAGCAGCTTAGACAGGGCTAGGGCTGAAGCTTTCTTT. The encoded protein is CASSLDRARAEAFF. This sequence joins TRBV7-8 and TRBJ1-1; maybe TRBD1 (6 bases). CDR3 length: 14 amino acids. Germline lookup yields CDR1 SGHVS and CDR2 FQNEAQ. V was cut by 1 base and J by 6 bases, with 12 bases left in between. The full variable domain, with the rest looked up from reference TRBV7-8 and TRBJ1-1, is GAGVSQSPRYKVAKRGQDVALRCDPISGHVSLFWYQQALGQGPEFLTYFQNEAQLDKSGLPSDRFFAERPEGSVSTLKIQRTQQEDSAVYLCASSLDRARAEAFFGQGTRLTVV.